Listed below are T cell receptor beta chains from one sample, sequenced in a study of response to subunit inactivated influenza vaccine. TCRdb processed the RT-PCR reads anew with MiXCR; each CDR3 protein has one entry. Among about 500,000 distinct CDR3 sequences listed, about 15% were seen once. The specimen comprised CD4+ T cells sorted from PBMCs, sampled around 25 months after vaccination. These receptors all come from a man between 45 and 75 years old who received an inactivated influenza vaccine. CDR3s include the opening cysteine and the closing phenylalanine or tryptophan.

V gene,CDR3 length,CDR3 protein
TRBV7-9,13,CASSAGQVYGYTF
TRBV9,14,CASSVARETYEQYF
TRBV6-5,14,CASSYSFVYNEQFF
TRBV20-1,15,CSARVRRAHRDEQYF
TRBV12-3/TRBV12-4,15,CASSRRLSSGNTIYF
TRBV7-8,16,CASSFGGPSGTYEQYF
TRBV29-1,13,CSVRVRDTGELFF
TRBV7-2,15,CASSELQGAGQPQHF
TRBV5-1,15,CASSLEGNTNNEQFF
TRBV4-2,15,CASSQDWAGVYEQYF
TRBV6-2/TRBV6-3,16,CASSYSLEGVNTEAFF
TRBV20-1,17,CSASKGMDRGAQETQYF
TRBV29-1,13,CSVEGTSGNEQFF
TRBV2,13,CASSEALQSGYTF
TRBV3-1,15,CASSPLGLSSGELFF
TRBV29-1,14,CSVEVIGESEKLFF
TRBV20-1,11,CSARDTDTQYF